This T cell receptor (beta chain) was observed in a study of blood T cells in healthy people across ages. In its sample, this clonotype was seen many times. What it recognizes is unknown. Overall study results and limits: Estimated diversity, derived from one million T cells, was regarded as an underestimate.

Combining a sample-barcoded 5' primer with a J-beta primer mix, a second PCR ran for about 6 to 11 cycles. Each CDR3 protein gets one entry after TCRdb re-called the 5' RACE reads with MiXCR. The table records about 800,000 distinct CDR3 sequences, roughly 25% of them present only once. Per germline, CDR1 MDHEN and CDR2 SYDVKM. After removal of 1 base from V and 5 bases from J, the junction contained 6 bases not matched to a gene. The CDR3 covers 15 residues. This sample also belongs to another study, concerning T cells of mothers and their children. That paper notes: There were no persistent microchimeric T cell clones detected.

The clonotype originates from a boy younger than 18 in good health. Sequencing input: blood. The chain joins TRBV28 to TRBJ2-5, with 8 nucleotides matching TRBD1. The CDR3 DNA follows: TGTGCCAGCAGTTTATATCCGGACAGGGCGGAGACCCAGTACTTC. Its protein is CASSLYPDRAETQYF.